The sequence of this T cell receptor (beta chain) was determined in a study of regulatory T cells in long-lasting Graves disease. Study observations and caveats: Persistent disease was associated with favored TRBV28 usage and with favored use of TRBJ1-2 and TRBJ2-5. Accuracy was possibly reduced by small sample size. Newly diagnosed Graves' patients had higher TCR diversity than persistent ones. The persistent group shared 3,000 or so public clonotypes, more than the 966 shared by new patients.

The table lists this clonotype with many counts. Its target is not known. The V gene lost 1 base and the J gene lost 0 bases, with 30 bases spanning the gap. CDR1 is KGHDR, CDR2 SFDVKD, per germline. CDR3 size: 22 residues. Time point in this sample: persistent/refractory GD, antithyroid drugs over 5 years with positive TRAb. From RNA extracted from PBMCs, the TCR library was made. Arm-PCR with iRepertoire HTBI primers amplified the CDR3 regions for these TCR beta libraries. TCRdb redid the calling of the multiplex PCR reads with MiXCR, one entry per CDR3 protein. This table holds approximately 440,000 distinct CDR3 sequences, roughly a quarter found once.

The starting material was peripheral blood mononuclear cells (PBMCs), obtained when the disease was refractory, from a patient treated with antithyroid drugs. The chain uses TRBV24-1 and TRBJ2-7; D perhaps matches TRBD1 (9 bases). The receptor was isolated from a female donor with Graves disease. The chain's CDR3 is CATSDLRGQGTLAGSSSYEQYF. CDR3 DNA sequence: TGTGCCACCAGTGATTTAAGGGGACAGGGAACCTTAGCGGGATCAAGCTCCTACGAGCAGTACTTC.